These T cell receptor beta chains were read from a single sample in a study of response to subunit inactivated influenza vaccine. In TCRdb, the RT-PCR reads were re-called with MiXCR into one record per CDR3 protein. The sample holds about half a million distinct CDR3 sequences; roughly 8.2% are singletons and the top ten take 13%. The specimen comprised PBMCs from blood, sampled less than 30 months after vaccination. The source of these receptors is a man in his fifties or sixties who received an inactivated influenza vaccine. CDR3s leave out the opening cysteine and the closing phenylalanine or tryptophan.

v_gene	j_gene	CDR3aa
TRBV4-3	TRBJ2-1	ASSLTVGGLSYNEQF
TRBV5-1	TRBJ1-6	ASSLDRGTGSPLH
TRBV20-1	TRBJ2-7	SAKGQGGAHEQY
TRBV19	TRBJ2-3	ASRAGSTDTQY
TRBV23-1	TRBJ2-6	ASSQHTDRGSGANVLT
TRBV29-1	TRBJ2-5	SVGAGTQY
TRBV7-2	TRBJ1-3	ASSFEQGRIVRNTIY
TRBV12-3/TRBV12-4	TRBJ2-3	ASTDRRGRTGTDTQY
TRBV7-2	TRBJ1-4	ASSMRATNEKLF
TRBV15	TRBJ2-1	ATREGALRYSEQF
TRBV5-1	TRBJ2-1	ASSPAGRPNEQF
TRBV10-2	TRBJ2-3	ASKPPGTGRADTQY
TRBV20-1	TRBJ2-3	SASATSGNTDTQY
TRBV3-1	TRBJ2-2	ASSQLSRANTGELF
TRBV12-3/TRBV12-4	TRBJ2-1	ASTLGTEQF
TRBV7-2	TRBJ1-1	ASSFFDRAFAF
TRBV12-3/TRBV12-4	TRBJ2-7	ASSAGGAGEEGEQY
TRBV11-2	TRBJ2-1	ASSLTSGGADNEQF
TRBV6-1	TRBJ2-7	ASSERLAGVEEQY
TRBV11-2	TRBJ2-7	ASSLVPRKLAGGSEQY
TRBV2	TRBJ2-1	ASSDRGQGIYNEQF
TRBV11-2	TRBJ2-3	ASSWDRGPNTQY
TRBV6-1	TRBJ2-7	ASSDGSLGGYEQY
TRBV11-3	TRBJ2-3	ASSSREGTQY
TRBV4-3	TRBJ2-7	ASSQDNRPYHEQY
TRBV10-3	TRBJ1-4	AISEEQGSEKLF
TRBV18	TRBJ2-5	ASSTGRTATQY
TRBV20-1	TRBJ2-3	SASKGGYQY
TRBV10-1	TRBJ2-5	ASSRDTLETQY
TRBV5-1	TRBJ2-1	ASSLKGGTSILYNEQF
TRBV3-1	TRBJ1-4	ASSQDGGVGGEKLF
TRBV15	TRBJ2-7	ATSPRFGGRYEQY
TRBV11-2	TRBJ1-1	ASSPLGGLNTEAF
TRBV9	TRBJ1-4	ASSVGQGGEKLF
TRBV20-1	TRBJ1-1	SAMTGGNTEAF
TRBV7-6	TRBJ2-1	ASSFSGEAYNEQF
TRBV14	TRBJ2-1	ASSLLGTSVNEQF
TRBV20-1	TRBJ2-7	SARLGSAGEQY
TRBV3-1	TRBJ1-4	ASAGSPNEKLF
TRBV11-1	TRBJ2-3	ASSLAGAGTAYTDTQY
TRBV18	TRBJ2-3	ASSPQLLAGPTDTQY
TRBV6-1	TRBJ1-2	ASRKGAARDRYGYT
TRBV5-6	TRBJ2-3	ASSLRSRDTQY
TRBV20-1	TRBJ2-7	SARAHRGNSYEQY
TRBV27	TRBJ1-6	ASSLGGPNSPLH
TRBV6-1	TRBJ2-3	ASRTGGGANTQY
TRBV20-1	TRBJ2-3	SSSGGFSTDTQY
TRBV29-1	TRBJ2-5	SVAREAETQY
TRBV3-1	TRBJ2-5	ASRPRGNLQETQY
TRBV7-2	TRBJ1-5	ASSVTALSNQPQH
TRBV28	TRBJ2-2	ASRTPGRHDGELF
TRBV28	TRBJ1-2	ASSLSGQHVYLGYT
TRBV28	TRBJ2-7	ASSLSWGSGPYEQY
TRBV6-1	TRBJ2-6	ASSSGTGTSGANVLT
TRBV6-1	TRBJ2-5	ASSRTSGRETQY